Listed below are T cell receptor beta chains from one sample, sequenced in a study of blood T cell repertoires in COVID-19. Using immunoSEQ multiplex PCR, the repertoire was profiled, and TCRdb retains in-frame clones only, with some absent. The sample lists around 200,000 clones, around 87% occurring once. The sequencing sample was made of peripheral blood. The receptor set was obtained from a man aged 60 to 75 who had recovered from COVID-19. Both conserved end residues are part of each CDR3. The D gene is left open where the match is weak. Clone size appears in some rows only: once, few, many, or a class for an expanded clone.

cdr3_length | clone_size | d_call | j_call | v_call | cdr3_nt | cdr3_aa
16 | NA | NA | TRBJ1-2 | TRBV7-9 | TGTGCCAGCAGCTCGGGACTGGACCTTACTAACTATGGCTACACCTTC | CASSSGLDLTNYGYTF
14 | once | TRBD1 | TRBJ2-7 | TRBV7-8 | TGTGCCAGCAGCCCGTACACAGGGGACTACGAGCAGTACTTC | CASSPYTGDYEQYF
19 | NA | TRBD2 | TRBJ2-1 | TRBV30 | TGTGCCTGGAGCGGAACAACAGGGACTAGCGGGGGGCCATACAATGAGCAGTTCTTC | CAWSGTTGTSGGPYNEQFF
13 | NA | NA | TRBJ1-2 | TRBV12-3/TRBV12-4 | TGTGCCAGCAGTTTAGCGCTAGAACGGGGCTACACCTTC | CASSLALERGYTF
14 | NA | NA | TRBJ2-7 | TRBV11-2 | TGTGCCAGCAGCTGGAAACAGGATTACTACGAGCAGTACTTC | CASSWKQDYYEQYF
14 | once | TRBD1 | TRBJ1-5 | TRBV6-6 | TGTGCCGGAAGACAGGGGGCAGGGGATCAGCCCCAGCATTTT | CAGRQGAGDQPQHF
13 | NA | NA | TRBJ1-4 | TRBV29-1 | TGCAGCGTTGAAGGGGACACCTACGAAAAACTGTTTTTT | CSVEGDTYEKLFF
18 | once | NA | TRBJ2-4 | TRBV13 | TGTGCCAGCAGCCCTCCCCGTGGGGGGGCGGGGACCAAAAACATTCAGTACTTC | CASSPPRGGAGTKNIQYF
15 | once | TRBD1 | TRBJ1-2 | TRBV2 | TGTGCCAGCAATGGGCCGGAGACAGGGAACTATGGCTACACCTTC | CASNGPETGNYGYTF
18 | once | TRBD1 | TRBJ2-1 | TRBV5-4 | TGTGCCAGCAGCCCCGGGACAGGGGGGAGAAGCTCCTACAATGAGCAGTTCTTC | CASSPGTGGRSSYNEQFF
14 | NA | NA | TRBJ2-7 | TRBV7-9 | TGTGCCAGCAGCTCCGCAGGGGCCGGTGTTACGCAGTACTTC | CASSSAGAGVTQYF
16 | NA | NA | TRBJ2-1 | TRBV7-9 | TGTGCCAGCTCCGCGGTCCGAGACAGATTTTATAATGAGCAGTTCTTC | CASSAVRDRFYNEQFF
15 | NA | NA | TRBJ1-1 | TRBV9 | TGTGCCAGCAGCGTAGTGGGAGGGGGAGGCACTGAAGCTTTCTTT | CASSVVGGGGTEAFF
13 | NA | NA | TRBJ2-7 | TRBV19 | TGTGCCAGTAGTATTCCAGGTTCCTACGAGCAGTACTTC | CASSIPGSYEQYF
18 | NA | NA | TRBJ2-1 | TRBV11-2 | TGTGCCAGCAGCTTAGACGCGGAGGGCAGGGGGAACTACAATGAGCAGTTCTTC | CASSLDAEGRGNYNEQFF
16 | NA | TRBD1 | TRBJ2-3 | TRBV3-1/TRBV3-2 | TGTGCCAGCAGCCAACCCCGGGACAGGGGCCCAGATACGCAGTATTTT | CASSQPRDRGPDTQYF
13 | NA | NA | TRBJ1-2 | TRBV3-1/TRBV3-2 | TGTGCCAGCAGCCAAGACAGTAACTATGGCTACACCTTC | CASSQDSNYGYTF
15 | NA | NA | TRBJ1-2 | TRBV19 | TGTGCCAGTAGTAACTGGGCCGGGGTCGACTATGGCTACACCTTC | CASSNWAGVDYGYTF
13 | NA | NA | TRBJ2-1 | TRBV5-4 | TGTGCCAGCAGCTCGACAGGAAGCAATGAGCAGTTCTTC | CASSSTGSNEQFF
12 | NA | NA | TRBJ1-1 | TRBV19 | TGTGCCAGTAGTATAGACGGGGGAGAAGCTTTCTTT | CASSIDGGEAFF
15 | NA | TRBD1 | TRBJ2-7 | TRBV27 | TGTGCCAGCAGTTTCCTGGGACAGTCCTCCTACGAGCAGTACTTC | CASSFLGQSSYEQYF
14 | NA | NA | TRBJ2-1 | TRBV19 | TGTGCCAGTAGTACTCGTACAGGTTACAATGAGCAGTTCTTC | CASSTRTGYNEQFF
16 | NA | TRBD1 | TRBJ2-1 | TRBV19 | TGTGCCAGTAGTATCCCAGGGGGTGGGTCCTACAATGAGCAGTTCTTC | CASSIPGGGSYNEQFF
14 | NA | TRBD2 | TRBJ2-7 | TRBV3-1/TRBV3-2 | TGTGCCAGCAGCCAAGGCCCCGTGGGGGGGAGTCAGTACTTC | CASSQGPVGGSQYF
12 | NA | NA | TRBJ2-5 | TRBV12-3/TRBV12-4 | TGTGCCAGCAACGAGCCCGGGGGGACCCAGTACTTC | CASNEPGGTQYF
14 | NA | NA | TRBJ2-7 | TRBV14 | TGTGCCAGCAGCCGCCAGACAGGTACCTACGAGCAGTACTTC | CASSRQTGTYEQYF